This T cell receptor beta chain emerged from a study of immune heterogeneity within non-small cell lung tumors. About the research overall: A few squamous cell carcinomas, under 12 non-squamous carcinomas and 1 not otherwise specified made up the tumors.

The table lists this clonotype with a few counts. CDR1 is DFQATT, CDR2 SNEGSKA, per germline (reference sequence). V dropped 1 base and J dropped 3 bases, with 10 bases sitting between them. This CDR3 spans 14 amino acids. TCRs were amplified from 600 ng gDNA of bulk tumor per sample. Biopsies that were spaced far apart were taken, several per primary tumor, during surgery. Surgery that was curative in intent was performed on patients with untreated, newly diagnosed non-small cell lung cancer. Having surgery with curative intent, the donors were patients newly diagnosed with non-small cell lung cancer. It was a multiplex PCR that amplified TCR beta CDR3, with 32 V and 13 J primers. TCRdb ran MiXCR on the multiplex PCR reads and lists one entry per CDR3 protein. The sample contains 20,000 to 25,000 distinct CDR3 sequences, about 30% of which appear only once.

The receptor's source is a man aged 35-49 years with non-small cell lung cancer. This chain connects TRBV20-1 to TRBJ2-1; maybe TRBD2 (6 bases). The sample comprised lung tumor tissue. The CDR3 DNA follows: TGCAGTGCTAGAGTCCCGCGGGGCTACAATGAGCAGTTCTTC. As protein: CSARVPRGYNEQFF.